The T cell receptor beta chain described here comes from a study of response to subunit inactivated influenza vaccine. Study findings and constraints: The study's authors posited that every seasonal influenza vaccination enlists few new T cells.

In TCRdb, the RT-PCR reads were re-called with MiXCR into one record per CDR3 protein. The sample has 650,000 to 700,000 distinct CDR3 sequences, approximately 14% seen once. V was shortened by 6 bases and J by 2 bases, with 13 bases between the two germline ends. Germline CDR1 is ENHRY and CDR2 is SYGVKD. The length of the CDR3 is 14 residues. Of note for this clonotype: What it recognizes is unknown.

The sequencing used PBMCs from blood, collected 11 to 12 days after vaccination. The TCR originated in a man aged 45-65 years who received an inactivated influenza vaccine. This chain uses TRBV10-3 with TRBJ1-2, with D possibly TRBD1 on 6 matching bases. The DNA of the CDR3 is TGTGCCATCAGAGAGGGGACACTGAACTATGGCTACACCTTC. Protein sequence: CAIREGTLNYGYTF.